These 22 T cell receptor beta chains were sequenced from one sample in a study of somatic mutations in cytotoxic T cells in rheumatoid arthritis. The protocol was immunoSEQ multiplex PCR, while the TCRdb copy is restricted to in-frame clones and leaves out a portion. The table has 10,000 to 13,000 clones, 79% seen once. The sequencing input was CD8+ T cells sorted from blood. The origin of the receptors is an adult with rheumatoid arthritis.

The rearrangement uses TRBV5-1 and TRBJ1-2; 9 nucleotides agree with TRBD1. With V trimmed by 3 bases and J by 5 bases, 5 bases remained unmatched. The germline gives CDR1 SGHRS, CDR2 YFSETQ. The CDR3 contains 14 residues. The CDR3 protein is CASSSGQGTYGYTF. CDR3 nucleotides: TGCGCCAGCAGCTCGGGACAGGGAACGTATGGCTACACCTTC.

The CDR3 region is CASTQAWGDTEAFF. CDR3 in DNA: TGTGCCAGCACCCAGGCTTGGGGGGACACTGAAGCTTTCTTT. The chain has TRBV9 and TRBJ1-1; tentative D call: TRBD1 (5 bases). Trimming pared 6 bases from V and 3 bases from J, leaving 15 bases between. Germline V gene sequence: CDR1 SGDLS, CDR2 YYNGEE. CDR3 length equals 14 residues.

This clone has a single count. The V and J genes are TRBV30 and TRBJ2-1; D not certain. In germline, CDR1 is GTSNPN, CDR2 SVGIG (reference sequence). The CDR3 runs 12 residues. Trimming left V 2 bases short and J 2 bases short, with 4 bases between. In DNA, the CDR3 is TGTGCCTGGAGTAGGACCTACAATGAGCAGTTCTTC. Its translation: CAWSRTYNEQFF.

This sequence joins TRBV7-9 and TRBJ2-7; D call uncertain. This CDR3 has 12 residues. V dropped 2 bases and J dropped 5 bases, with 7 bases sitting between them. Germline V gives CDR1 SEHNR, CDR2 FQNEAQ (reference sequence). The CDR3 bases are TGTGCCAGCAGCTTAATTCAACACGAGCAGTACTTC. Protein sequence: CASSLIQHEQYF.

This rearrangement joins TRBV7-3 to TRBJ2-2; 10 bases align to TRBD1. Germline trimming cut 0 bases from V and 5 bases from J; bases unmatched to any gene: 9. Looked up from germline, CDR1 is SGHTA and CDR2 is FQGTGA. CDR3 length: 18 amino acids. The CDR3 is CASSLTLGQGLYTGELFF. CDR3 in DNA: TGTGCCAGCAGCTTAACCCTGGGACAGGGGCTATATACCGGGGAGCTGTTTTTT.

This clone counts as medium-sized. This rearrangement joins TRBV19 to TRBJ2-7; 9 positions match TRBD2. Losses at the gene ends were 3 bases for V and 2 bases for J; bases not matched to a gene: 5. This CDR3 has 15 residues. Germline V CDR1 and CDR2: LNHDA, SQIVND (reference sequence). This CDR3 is CASSISSGMAYEQYF. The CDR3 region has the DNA TGTGCCAGTAGTATTTCTAGCGGGATGGCCTACGAGCAGTACTTC.

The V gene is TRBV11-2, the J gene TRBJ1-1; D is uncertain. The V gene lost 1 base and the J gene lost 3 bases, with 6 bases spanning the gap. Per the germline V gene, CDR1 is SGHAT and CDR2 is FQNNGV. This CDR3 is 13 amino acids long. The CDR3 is CASSLVYDTEAFF. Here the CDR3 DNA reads TGTGCCAGCAGCTTAGTTTACGACACTGAAGCTTTCTTT.

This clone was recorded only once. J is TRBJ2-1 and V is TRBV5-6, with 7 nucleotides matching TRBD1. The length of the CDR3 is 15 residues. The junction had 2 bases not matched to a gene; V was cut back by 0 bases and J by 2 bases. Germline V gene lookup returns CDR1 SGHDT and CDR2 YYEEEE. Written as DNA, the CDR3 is TGTGCCAGCAGCTTGGACAGGGGAGCCTACAATGAGCAGTTCTTC. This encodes CASSLDRGAYNEQFF.

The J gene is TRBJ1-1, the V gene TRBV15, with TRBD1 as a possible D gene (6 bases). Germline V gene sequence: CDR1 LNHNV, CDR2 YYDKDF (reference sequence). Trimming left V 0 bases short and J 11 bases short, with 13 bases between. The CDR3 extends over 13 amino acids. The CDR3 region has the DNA TGTGCCACCAGCAGAGAGTCAGGGGACGAGGCTTTCTTT. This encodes CATSRESGDEAFF.

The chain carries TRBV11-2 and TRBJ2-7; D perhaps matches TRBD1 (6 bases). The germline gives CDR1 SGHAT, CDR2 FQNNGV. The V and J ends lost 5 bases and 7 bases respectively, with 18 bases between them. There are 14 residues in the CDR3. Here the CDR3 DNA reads TGTGCCAGCAGCAAAGAGGGGGTACTTCGGGAGCAGTACTTC. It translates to CASSKEGVLREQYF.

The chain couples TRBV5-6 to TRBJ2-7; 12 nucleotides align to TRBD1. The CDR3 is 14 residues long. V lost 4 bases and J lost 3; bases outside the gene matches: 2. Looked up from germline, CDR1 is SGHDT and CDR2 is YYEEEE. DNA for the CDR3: TGTGCCAGCAGCGGGACAGGGGGCGTCTACGAGCAGTACTTC. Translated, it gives CASSGTGGVYEQYF.

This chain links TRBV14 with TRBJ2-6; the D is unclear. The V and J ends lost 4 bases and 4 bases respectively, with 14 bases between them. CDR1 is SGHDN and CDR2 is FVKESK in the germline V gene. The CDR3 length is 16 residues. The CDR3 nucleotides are TGTGCCAGCAGCCGCGGACCGGCCACCGGGGCCAACGTCCTGACTTTC. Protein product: CASSRGPATGANVLTF.

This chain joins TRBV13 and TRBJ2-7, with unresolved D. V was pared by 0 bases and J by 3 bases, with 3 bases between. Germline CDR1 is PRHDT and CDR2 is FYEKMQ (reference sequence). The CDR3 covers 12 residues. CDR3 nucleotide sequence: TGTGCCAGCAGCTTAGGTAACTACGAGCAGTACTTC. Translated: CASSLGNYEQYF.

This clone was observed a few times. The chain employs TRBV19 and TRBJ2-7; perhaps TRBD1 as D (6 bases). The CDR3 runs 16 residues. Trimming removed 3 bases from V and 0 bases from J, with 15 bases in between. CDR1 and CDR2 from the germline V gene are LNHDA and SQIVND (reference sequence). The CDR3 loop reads CASSIRVTGLSYEQYF. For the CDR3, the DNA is TGTGCCAGTAGTATTAGGGTGACAGGCCTCTCCTACGAGCAGTACTTC.

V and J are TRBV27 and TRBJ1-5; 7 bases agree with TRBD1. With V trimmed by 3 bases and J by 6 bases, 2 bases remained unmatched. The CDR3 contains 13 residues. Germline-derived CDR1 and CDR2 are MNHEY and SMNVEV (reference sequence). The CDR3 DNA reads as TGTGCCAGCAGTTTTTCAGGGGGTCAGCCCCAGCATTTT. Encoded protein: CASSFSGGQPQHF.

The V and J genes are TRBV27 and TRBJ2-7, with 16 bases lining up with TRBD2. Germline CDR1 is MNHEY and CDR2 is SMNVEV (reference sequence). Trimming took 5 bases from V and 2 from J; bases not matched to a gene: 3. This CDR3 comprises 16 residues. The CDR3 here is CASSGGTSGGAYEQYF. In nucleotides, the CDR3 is TGTGCCAGCAGTGGCGGGACTAGCGGGGGGGCCTACGAGCAGTACTTC.

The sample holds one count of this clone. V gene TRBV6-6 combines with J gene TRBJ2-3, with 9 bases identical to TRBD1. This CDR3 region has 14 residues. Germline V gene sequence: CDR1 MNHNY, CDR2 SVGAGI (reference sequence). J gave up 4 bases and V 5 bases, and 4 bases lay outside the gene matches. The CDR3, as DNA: TGTGCCAGCAGTCTCACAGGGGGCGCAGATACGCAGTATTTT. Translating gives CASSLTGGADTQYF.

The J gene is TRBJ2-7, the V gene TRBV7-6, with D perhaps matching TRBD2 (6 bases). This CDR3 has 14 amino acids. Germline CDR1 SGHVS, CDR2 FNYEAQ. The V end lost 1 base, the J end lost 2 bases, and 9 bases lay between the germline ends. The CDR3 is CASSLELAAYEQYF. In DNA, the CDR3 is TGTGCCAGCAGCTTAGAACTAGCAGCCTACGAGCAGTACTTC.

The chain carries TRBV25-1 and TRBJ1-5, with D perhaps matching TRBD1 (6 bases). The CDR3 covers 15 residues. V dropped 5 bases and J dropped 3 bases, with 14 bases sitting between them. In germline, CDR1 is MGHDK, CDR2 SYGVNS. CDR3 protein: CASSPTGFDNQPQHF. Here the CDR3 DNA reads TGTGCCAGCAGTCCAACAGGGTTCGACAATCAGCCCCAGCATTTT.

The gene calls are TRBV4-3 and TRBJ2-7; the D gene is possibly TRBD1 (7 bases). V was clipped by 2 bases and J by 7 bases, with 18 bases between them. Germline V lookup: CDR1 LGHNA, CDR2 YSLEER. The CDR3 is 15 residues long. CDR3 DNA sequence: TGCGCCAGCAGCCAATCATACAGGGGACTGGGTGAGCAGTACTTC. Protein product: CASSQSYRGLGEQYF.

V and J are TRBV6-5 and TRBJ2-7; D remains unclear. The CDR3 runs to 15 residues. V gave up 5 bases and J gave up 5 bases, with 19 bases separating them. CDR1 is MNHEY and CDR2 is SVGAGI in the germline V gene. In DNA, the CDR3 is TGTGCCAGCAGTCCGACCCAGGAAGGCACTAACGAGCAGTACTTC. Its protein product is CASSPTQEGTNEQYF.

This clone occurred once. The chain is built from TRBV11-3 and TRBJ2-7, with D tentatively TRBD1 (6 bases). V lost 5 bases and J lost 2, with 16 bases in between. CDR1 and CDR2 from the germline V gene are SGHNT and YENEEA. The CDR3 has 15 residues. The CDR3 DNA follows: TGTGCCAGCAGCCCAACACACAGGGTCGCCTACGAGCAGTACTTC. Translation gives CASSPTHRVAYEQYF.